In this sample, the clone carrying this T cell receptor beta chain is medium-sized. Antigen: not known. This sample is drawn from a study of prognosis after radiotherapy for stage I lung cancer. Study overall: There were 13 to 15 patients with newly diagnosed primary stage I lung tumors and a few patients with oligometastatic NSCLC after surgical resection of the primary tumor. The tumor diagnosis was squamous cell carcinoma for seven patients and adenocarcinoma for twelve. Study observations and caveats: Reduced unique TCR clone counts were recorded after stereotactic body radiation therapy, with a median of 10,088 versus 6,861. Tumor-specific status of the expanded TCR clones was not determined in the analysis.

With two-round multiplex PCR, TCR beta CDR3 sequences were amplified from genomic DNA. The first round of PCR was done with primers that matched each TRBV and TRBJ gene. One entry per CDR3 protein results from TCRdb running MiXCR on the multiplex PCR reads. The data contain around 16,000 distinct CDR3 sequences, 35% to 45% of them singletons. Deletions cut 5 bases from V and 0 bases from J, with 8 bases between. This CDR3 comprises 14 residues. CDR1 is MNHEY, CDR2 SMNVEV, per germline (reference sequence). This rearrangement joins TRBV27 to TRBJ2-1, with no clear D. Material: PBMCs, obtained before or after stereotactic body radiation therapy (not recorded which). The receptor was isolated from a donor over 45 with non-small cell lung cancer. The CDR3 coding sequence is TGTGCCAGCAGTCCTATGAGCTCCTACAATGAGCAGTTCTTC. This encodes CASSPMSSYNEQFF.